This entry features one T cell receptor (beta chain) sequence. Its target is unknown. Germline CDR1 reads MGHRA; CDR2 reads YSYEKL. The V end was cut by 1 base, the J end by 6 bases, with 12 bases between. The CDR3 extends over 15 amino acids. TCRdb analysed the 5' RACE reads with MiXCR anew, one entry per CDR3 protein. The sample lists approximately 340,000 distinct CDR3 sequences; 8.7% were seen once. These data are taken from a study of T cells after yellow fever vaccination. Study results and caveats: In post-booster samples, most primary-vaccination clones reappeared (approximately 96% CD4, about 90% CD8). Though it reached lower strength, the secondary response hit its peak faster, day 5 versus 15.

This receptor was obtained from a man aged 18 to 30 who received the YFV17D yellow fever vaccine. This chain links TRBV4-1 with TRBJ2-2, with D maybe TRBD2 (5 bases). Material: PBMCs, obtained on the day of the first yellow fever vaccination. The CDR3 DNA sequence: TGCGCCAGCAGCCAAGGGGCAGCGAGGGCCGGGGAGCTGTTTTTT. Its protein is CASSQGAARAGELFF.